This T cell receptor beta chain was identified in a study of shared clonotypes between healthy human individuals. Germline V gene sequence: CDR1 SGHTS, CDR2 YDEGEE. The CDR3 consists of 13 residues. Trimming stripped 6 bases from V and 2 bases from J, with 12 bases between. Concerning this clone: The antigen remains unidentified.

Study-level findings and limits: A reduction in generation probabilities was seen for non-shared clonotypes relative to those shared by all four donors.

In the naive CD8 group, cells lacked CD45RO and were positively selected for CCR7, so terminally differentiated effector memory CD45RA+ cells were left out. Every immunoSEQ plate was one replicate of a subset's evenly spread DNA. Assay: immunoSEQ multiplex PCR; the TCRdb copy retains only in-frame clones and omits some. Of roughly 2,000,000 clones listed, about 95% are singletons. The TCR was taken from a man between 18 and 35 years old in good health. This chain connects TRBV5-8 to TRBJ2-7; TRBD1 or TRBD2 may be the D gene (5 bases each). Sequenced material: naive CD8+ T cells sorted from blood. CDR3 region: CASKDRGAYEQYF. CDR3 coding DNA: TGTGCCAGCAAAGACAGAGGGGCCTACGAGCAGTACTTC.